The text below deals with one T cell receptor (beta chain). Antigen: not known. Culture lasted roughly eleven days before CD4+ T cell isolation. A positive SARS-CoV-2 PCR test fell between March and December 2020. Half-medium replacement with IL-2 medium occurred on days 3 and 7. This sample was taken from a study of vaccination effects on CD4 cells after COVID-19. Whole-study context: Ahead of sequencing, the ViraFEST assay grew antigen-specific CD4+ T cells using viral peptide pools. Wells each received around 2.1 million PBMC, cultured with approximately 9.1 IU/ml IL-2 and 8.5 to 10 ug/ml peptides.

Generated by immunoSEQ multiplex PCR, the TCRdb table keeps only in-frame clones and is missing some. The sample consists of about 51,000 clones, around four fifths of them appearing once. The TCR originated in a human donor who had a prior SARS-CoV-2 infection. The sample in question was CD4+ T cells from PBMCs cultured without peptide, obtained before COVID-19 vaccination.

CDR3 DNA sequence: TGTGCCAGCAGTTCTCGGTCGGGGGGGAGCACTGAAGCTTTCTTT. As protein: CASSSRSGGSTEAFF. This chain joins TRBV6-5 and TRBJ1-1; weak D call: TRBD1 (5 bases). V lost 4 bases and J lost 4, with 16 bases in between. This CDR3 is 15 amino acids long. Per germline, CDR1 MNHEY and CDR2 SVGAGI.